The present T cell receptor beta chain was sequenced within a study of identical twins listed by TCRdb under 2016. Regarding the research as a whole: To test whether fetal clonotypes persist, the study used deep sequencing on TCR alpha and beta repertoires from monozygotic twins, unrelated adults of various ages, and cord blood. Replicate twin experiments were performed at different times using different library preparation protocols to rule out contamination.

All donors were healthy Caucasians. Using Miltenyi CD45RO+ enrichment and human naive T-cell isolation kits, memory (CD45RO+) and naive T cells were isolated from PBMC. Trimmed from V: 3 bases; trimmed from J: 6 bases; junction bases lacking a gene match: 2. CDR1 and CDR2 are drawn from the germline V gene (reference sequence): LNHDA, SQIVND. The CDR3, from cysteine to phenylalanine, totals 15 residues. This entry keeps only the CDR3 DNA: 45 bases, framed from base 1. Results the study describes overall, beyond this receptor: In beta out-of-frame sequences, excess twin sharing was weaker, because having fewer shared sequences lowered the signal-to-noise ratio. Compared with coincidental sharing between unrelated individuals, out-of-frame TCR alpha sequences shared between twins showed an excess of sequences with low generation probability. Recombination models systematically underestimated out-of-frame TCR alpha sharing in monozygotic twins but agreed with sharing between unrelated individuals. Fewer insertions were carried by abundant cord blood beta clonotypes; a weaker similar trend was observed in young adult naive repertoires, while no such trend was observed in memory repertoires. Because the same donors could not be followed over many years, the conclusions depended on cross-sectional statistical analysis. Zero-insertion analyses could be partly confounded by invariant T cells such as MAIT and iNKT, though diverse VJ usage argued against such confounding for most clonotypes.

A word on this clonotype: Its antigen is currently not known. No much larger clone exists at a distance of one base, and base qualities are not known.

The receptor library was made with 5' RACE. The sequencing machine was an Illumina HiSeq 2000. A universal primer binding site was introduced by template switching, and a unique molecular identifier was present in the final cDNA, enabling accurate counting of TCR cDNA molecules. Specific primers in the conserved constant-segment region were used to synthesize first-strand cDNA for the TCR alpha and beta chains. Each cDNA library was double barcoded, with a SMART-Mk sample barcode plus Illumina barcodes, to control for contamination. TruSeq adapter sequences and Illumina sample barcodes were added in two successive PCR steps. TCR alpha and beta cDNA libraries were sequenced on the Illumina HiSeq platform with custom primers. On the study's bioinformatics: Raw reads were processed with MiGEC to extract unique molecular identifiers, and MiXCR was used to determine CDR3 positions. Recombination models were inferred per individual with the repgenHMM and IGoR tools using an EM algorithm. The tcR package in R was used for shared clonotype analysis, with sharing normalized by the product of cloneset sizes. To study raw recombination free of thymic and clonal selection effects, out-of-frame nonproductive sequences were analyzed. Using fastp at Q25 and MiXCR, TCRdb reprocessed the public reads and kept productive beta chains. Here each entry gathers all rows of one CDR3 protein and keeps the most common genes and DNA. The V and J calls shown here were made by TCRdb, not taken from the authors' results. The sample table lists some 240,000 distinct CDR3 sequences, 8% to 11% of them with a count of one. The top ten hold more than 8.5% of the sample.

This clonotype originated in a man between 50 and 59 years old in good health. Sequencing used memory T cells sorted from blood. Reading the label with the study, this specimen's cell subset or site is: CD45RO+ enriched T cells. The chain uses TRBV19 and TRBJ2-1, and TRBD2 aligns with 13 junction nucleotides. The nucleotide sequence reads TGTGCCAGTAGTATGGGACTAGCGGGAAGCAATGAGCAGTTCTTC. Its protein is CASSMGLAGSNEQFF.